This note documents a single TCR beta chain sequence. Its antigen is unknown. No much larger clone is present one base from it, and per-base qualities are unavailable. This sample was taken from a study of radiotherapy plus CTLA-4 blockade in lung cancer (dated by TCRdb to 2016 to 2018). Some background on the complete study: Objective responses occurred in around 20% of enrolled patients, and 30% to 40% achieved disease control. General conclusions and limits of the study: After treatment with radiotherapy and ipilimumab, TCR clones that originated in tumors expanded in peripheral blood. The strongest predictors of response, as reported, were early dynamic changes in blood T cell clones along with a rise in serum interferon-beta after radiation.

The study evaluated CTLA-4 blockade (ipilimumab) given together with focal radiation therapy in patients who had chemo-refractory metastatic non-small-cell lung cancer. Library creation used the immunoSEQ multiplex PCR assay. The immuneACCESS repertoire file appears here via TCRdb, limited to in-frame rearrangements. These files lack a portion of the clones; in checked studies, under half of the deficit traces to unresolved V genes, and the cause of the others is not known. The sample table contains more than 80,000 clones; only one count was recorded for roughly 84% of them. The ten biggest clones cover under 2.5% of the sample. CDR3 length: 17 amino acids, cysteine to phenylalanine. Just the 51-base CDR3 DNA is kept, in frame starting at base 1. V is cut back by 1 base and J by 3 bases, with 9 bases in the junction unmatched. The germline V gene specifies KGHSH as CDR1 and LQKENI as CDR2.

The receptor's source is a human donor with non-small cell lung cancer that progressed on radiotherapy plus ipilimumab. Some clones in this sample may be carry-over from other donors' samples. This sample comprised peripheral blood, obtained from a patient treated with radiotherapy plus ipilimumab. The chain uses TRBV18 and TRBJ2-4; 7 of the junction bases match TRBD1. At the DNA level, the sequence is TGTGCCAGCTCACCACATACCCTCCGACAGGGCAAAAACATTCAGTACTTC. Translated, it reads CASSPHTLRQGKNIQYF.